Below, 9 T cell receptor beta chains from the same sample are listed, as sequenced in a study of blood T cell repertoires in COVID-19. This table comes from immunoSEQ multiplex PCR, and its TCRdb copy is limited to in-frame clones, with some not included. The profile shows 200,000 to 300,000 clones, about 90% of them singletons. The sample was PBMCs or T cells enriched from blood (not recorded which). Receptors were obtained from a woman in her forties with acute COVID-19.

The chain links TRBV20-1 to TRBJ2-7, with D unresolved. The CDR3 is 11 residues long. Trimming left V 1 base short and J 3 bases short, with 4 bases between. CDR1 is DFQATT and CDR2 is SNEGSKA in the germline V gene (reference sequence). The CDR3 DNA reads TGCAGTGCTAGAGTTCTCTACGAGCAGTACTTC. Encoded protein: CSARVLYEQYF.

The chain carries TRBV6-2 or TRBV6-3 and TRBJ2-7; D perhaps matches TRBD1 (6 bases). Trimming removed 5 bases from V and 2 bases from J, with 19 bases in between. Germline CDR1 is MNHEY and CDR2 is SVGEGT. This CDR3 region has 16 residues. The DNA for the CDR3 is TGTGCCAGCAGTGCAGCCGCTGGGGACAAGGCCTACGAGCAGTACTTC. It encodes CASSAAAGDKAYEQYF.

The CDR3 loop is CASSQVQGSYNEQFF. CDR3 coding DNA: TGTGCCAGCAGCCAAGTCCAGGGTTCCTACAATGAGCAGTTCTTC. The chain combines TRBV14 with TRBJ2-1; D is possibly TRBD1 (5 bases). Trimming shortened V by 1 base and J by 1 base, and 8 bases separated the two germline ends. This CDR3 contains 15 residues. CDR1 and CDR2 (germline): SGHDN, FVKESK.

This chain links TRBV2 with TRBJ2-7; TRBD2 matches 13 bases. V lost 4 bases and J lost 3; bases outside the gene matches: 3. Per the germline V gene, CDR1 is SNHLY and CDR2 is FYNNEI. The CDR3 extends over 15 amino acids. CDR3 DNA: TGTGCCAGCAGTGCCTGGACTAGCGGGAGCTACGAGCAGTACTTC. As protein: CASSAWTSGSYEQYF.

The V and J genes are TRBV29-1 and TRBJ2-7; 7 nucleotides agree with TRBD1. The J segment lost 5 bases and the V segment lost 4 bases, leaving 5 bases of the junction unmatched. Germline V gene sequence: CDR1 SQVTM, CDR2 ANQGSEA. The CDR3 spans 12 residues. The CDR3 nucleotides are TGCAGCGTTGTACGACAGGGCGACGAGCAGTACTTC. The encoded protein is CSVVRQGDEQYF.

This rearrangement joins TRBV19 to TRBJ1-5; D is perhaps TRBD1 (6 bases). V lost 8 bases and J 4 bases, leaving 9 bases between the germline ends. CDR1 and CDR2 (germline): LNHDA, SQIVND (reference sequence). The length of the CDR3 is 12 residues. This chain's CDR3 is CASHTGNQPQHF. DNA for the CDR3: TGTGCCAGTCACACAGGGAATCAGCCCCAGCATTTT. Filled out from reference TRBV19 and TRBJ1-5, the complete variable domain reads DGGITQSPKYLFRKEGQNVTLSCEQNLNHDAMYWYRQDPGQGLRLIYYSQIVNDFQKGDIAEGYSVSREKKESFPLTVTSAQKNPTAFYLCASHTGNQPQHFGDGTRLSIL.

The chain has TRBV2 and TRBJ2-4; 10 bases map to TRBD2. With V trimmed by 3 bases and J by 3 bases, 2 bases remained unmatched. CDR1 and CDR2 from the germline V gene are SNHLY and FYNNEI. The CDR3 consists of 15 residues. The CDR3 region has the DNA TGTGCCAGCAGTGAGTCTAGCGGGGGCAAAAACATTCAGTACTTC. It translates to CASSESSGGKNIQYF.

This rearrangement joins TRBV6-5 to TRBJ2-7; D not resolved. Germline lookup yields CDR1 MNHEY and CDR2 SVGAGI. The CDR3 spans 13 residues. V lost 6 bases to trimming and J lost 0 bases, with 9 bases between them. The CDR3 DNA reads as TGTGCCAGCAGCCAGGCAGACTCCTACGAGCAGTACTTC. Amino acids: CASSQADSYEQYF.

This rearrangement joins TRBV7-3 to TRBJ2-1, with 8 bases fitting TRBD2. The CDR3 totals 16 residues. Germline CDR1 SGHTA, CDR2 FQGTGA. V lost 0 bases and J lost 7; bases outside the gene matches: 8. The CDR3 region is CASSLTLSGGNNEQFF. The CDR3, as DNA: TGTGCCAGCAGCTTAACGCTGAGCGGGGGAAATAATGAGCAGTTCTTC.